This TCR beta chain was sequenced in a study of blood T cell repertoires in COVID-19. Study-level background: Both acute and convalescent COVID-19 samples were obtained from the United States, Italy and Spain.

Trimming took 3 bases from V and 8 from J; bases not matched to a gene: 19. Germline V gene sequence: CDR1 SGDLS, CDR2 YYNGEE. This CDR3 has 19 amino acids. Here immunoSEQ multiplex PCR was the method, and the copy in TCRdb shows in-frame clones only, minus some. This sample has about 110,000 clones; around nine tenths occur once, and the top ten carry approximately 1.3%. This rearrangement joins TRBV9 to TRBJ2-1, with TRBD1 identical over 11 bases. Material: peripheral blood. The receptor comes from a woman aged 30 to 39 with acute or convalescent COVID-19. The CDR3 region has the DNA TGTGCCAGCAGCGCGGGCGGACAGGGGGCCGGGATGTGGAGCTATGAGCAGTTCTTC. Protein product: CASSAGGQGAGMWSYEQFF.